Sequencing of this T cell receptor (beta chain) was carried out in a study of T cell responses to AZD1222 COVID-19 vaccine. Notes on the study in general: Just 6 or 7 people given AZD1222 tested seropositive at baseline. Mostly white British, mostly female donors; authors suggested clonal diversity may be underestimated.

The CDR3 consists of 13 residues. J gave up 4 bases and V 9 bases, and 5 bases lay outside the gene matches. Germline V gene sequence: CDR1 LNHDA, CDR2 SQIVND (reference sequence). Using immunoSEQ multiplex PCR, the repertoire was profiled, and TCRdb retains in-frame clones only, with some absent. The table shows over 130,000 clones, with roughly 93% occurring only once. As for this clone: Its specificity is unknown.

The starting material was peripheral blood, obtained 28 days after the second AZD1222 dose. V gene TRBV19 combines with J gene TRBJ1-5, with 8 bases aligning to TRBD1. This receptor was obtained from an adult who received the AZD1222 COVID-19 vaccine. Here the CDR3 reads CASRTGGNQPQHF. CDR3 coding DNA: TGTGCCAGCCGAACAGGGGGAAATCAGCCCCAGCATTTT.